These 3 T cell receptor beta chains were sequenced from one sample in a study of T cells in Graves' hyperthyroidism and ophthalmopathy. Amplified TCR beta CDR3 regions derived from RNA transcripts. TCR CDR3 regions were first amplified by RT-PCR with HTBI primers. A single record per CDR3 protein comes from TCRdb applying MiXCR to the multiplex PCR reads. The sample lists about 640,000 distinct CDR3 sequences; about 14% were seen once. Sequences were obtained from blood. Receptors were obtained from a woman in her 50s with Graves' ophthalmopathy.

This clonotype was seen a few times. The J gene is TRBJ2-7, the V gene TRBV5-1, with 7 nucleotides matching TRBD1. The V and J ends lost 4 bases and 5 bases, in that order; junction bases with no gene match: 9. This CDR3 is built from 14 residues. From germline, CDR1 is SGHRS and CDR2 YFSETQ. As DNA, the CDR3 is TGCGCCAGCAGCCCGCCGGGACAGAGAGACGAGCAGTACTTC. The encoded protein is CASSPPGQRDEQYF.

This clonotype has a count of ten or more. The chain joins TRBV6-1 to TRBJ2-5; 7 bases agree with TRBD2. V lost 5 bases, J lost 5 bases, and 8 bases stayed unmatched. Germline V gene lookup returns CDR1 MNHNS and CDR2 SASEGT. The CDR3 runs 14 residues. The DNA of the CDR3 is TGTGCCAGCAGTCACGGACTAGTCTGGGAGACCCAGTACTTC. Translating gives CASSHGLVWETQYF.

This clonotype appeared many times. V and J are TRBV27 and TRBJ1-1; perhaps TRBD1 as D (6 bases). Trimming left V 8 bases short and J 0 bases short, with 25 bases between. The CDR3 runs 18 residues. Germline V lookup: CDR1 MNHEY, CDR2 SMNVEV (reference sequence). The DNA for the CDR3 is TGTGCCAGCTCCCCAGGGCGGGGGGGGGCAAGAATGAACACTGAAGCTTTCTTT. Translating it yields CASSPGRGGARMNTEAFF.